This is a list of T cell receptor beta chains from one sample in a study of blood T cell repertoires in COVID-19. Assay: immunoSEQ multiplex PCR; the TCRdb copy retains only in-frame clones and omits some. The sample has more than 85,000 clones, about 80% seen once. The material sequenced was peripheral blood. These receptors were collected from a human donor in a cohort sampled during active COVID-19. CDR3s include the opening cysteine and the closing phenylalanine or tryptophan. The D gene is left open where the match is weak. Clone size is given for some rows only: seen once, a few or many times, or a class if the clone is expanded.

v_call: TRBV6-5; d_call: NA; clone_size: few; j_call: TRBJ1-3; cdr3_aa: CASSYSTQGFGNTIYF; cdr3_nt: TGTGCCAGCAGTTACTCGACCCAGGGGTTTGGAAACACCATATATTTT
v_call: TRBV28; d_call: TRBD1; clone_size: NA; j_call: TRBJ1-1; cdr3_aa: CASSLTGGSNTEAFF; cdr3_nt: TGTGCCAGCAGTTTGACAGGGGGCTCGAACACTGAAGCTTTCTTT
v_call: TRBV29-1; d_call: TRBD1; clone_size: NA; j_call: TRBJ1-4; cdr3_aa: CSHQGANEKLFF; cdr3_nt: TGCAGTCATCAGGGGGCTAATGAAAAACTGTTTTTT
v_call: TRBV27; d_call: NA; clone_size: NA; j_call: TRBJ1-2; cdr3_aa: CASSYRDTQGGYTF; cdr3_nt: TGTGCCAGCAGTTACAGGGATACCCAAGGTGGCTACACCTTC
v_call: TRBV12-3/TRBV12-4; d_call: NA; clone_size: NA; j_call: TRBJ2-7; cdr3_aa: CASSYKYEQYF; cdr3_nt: TGTGCCAGCAGTTACAAGTACGAGCAGTACTTC
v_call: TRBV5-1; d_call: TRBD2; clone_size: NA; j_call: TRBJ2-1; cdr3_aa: CASSFGLDDEQFF; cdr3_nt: TGCGCCAGCAGCTTTGGACTAGACGATGAGCAGTTCTTC
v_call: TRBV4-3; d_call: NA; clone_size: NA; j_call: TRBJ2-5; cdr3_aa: CASSQGGGRGETQYF; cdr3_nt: TGCGCCAGCAGCCAAGGCGGAGGCAGGGGAGAGACCCAGTACTTC
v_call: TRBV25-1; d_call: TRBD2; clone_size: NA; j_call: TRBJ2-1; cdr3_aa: CASMHLAGNNEQFF; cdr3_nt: TGTGCCAGCATGCATCTAGCGGGTAACAATGAGCAGTTCTTC
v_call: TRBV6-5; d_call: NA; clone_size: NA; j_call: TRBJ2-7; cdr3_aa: CASTDRRNYEQYF; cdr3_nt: TGTGCCAGCACCGACAGGAGAAATTACGAGCAGTACTTC
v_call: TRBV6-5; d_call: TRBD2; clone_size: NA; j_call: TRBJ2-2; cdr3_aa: CASRAGGRTGELFF; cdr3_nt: TGTGCCAGCAGGGCGGGAGGGCGGACCGGGGAGCTGTTTTTT
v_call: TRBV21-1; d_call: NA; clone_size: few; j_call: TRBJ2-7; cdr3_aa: CASSAPPGAHDEQYF; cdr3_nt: TGTGCCAGCAGCGCTCCCCCAGGGGCGCACGACGAGCAGTACTTC
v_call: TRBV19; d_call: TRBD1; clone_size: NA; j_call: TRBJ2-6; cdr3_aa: CASWDRSGANVLTF; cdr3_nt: TGTGCCAGTTGGGACAGATCTGGGGCCAACGTCCTGACTTTC
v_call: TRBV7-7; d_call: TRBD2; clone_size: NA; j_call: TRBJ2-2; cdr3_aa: CASSPGLAGTGELFF; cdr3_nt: TGTGCTAGCAGCCCTGGACTAGCGGGCACCGGGGAGCTGTTTTTT
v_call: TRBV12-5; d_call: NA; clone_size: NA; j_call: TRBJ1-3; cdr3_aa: CASGGGARGNTIYF; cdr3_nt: TGTGCTAGCGGAGGGGGGGCACGTGGAAACACCATATATTTT
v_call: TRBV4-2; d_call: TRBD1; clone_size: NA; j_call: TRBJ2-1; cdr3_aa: CASSQGTGENEQFF; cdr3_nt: TGTGCCAGCAGCCAAGGGACAGGGGAGAATGAGCAGTTCTTC
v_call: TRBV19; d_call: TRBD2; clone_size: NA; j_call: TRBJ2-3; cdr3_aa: CASSIGLASGEASTDTQYF; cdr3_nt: TGTGCCAGTAGTATAGGGCTGGCTAGCGGAGAAGCTAGCACAGATACGCAGTATTTT
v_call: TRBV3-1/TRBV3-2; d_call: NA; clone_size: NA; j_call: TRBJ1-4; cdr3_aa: CASSHRAGNEKLFF; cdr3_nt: TGTGCCAGCAGCCACAGGGCCGGTAATGAAAAACTGTTTTTT
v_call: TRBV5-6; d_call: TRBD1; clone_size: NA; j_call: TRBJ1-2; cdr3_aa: CASASLGQSPGANYGYTF; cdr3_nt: TGTGCCAGCGCCTCGTTGGGACAGTCACCCGGGGCTAACTATGGCTACACCTTC
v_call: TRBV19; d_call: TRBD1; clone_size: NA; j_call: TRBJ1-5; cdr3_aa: CASSILDRENQPQHF; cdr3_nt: TGTGCCAGTAGTATTTTGGACAGGGAGAATCAGCCCCAGCATTTT
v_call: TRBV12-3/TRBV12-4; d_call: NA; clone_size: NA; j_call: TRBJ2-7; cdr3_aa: CASSGGGYEQYF; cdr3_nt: TGTGCCAGCAGTGGAGGCGGGTACGAGCAGTACTTC
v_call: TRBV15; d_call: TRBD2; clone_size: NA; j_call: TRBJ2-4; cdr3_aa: CATSRGGGLAGGLAKNIQYF; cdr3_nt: TGTGCCACCAGCAGAGGGGGGGGACTAGCGGGAGGGCTAGCCAAAAACATTCAGTACTTC
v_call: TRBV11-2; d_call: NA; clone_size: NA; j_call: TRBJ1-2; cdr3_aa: CASSLAGTTPNYGYTF; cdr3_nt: TGTGCCAGCAGCTTAGCTGGTACTACTCCTAACTATGGCTACACCTTC
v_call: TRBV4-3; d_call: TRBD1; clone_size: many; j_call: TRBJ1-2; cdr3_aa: CASSQLGTGDGYTF; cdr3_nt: TGCGCCAGCAGCCAACTCGGGACAGGGGATGGCTACACCTTC
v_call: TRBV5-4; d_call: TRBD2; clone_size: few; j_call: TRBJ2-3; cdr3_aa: CASSLDGTRSNTQYF; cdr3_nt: TGTGCCAGCAGCTTGGATGGGACTAGGAGCAATACGCAGTATTTT
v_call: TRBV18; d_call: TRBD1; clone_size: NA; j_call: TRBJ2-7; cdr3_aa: CASSPETGQSYEQYF; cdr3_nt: TGTGCCAGCTCACCGGAGACAGGGCAATCCTACGAGCAGTACTTC
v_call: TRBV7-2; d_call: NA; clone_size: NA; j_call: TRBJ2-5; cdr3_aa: CASSSQGQETQYF; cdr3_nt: TGTGCCAGCAGCTCGCAGGGGCAAGAGACCCAGTACTTC
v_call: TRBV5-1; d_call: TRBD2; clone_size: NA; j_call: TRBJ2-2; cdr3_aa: CASSLLGLAGNTGELFF; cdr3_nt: TGCGCCAGCAGCTTGCTGGGACTAGCGGGAAACACCGGGGAGCTGTTTTTT
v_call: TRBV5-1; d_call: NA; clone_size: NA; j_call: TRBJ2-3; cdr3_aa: CASSLTNTDTQYF; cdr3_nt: TGCGCCAGCAGCTTGACTAACACAGATACGCAGTATTTT
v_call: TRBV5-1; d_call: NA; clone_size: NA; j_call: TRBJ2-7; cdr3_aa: CASSFLGDEQYF; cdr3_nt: TGCGCCAGCAGCTTCTTAGGAGACGAGCAGTACTTC
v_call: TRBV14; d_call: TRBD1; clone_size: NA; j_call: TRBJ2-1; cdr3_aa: CASSRPGTGVVNEQFF; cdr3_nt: TGTGCCAGCAGCCGTCCCGGGACAGGGGTTGTAAATGAGCAGTTCTTC
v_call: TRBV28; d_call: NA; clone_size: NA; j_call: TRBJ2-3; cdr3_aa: CASRDSTSTDTQYF; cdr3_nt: TGTGCCAGCAGAGACTCAACTAGCACAGATACGCAGTATTTT
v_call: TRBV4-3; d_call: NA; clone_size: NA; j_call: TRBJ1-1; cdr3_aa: CASSQVGGVGRGNTEAFF; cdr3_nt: TGCGCCAGCAGCCAAGTCGGAGGTGTCGGGCGCGGAAACACTGAAGCTTTCTTT
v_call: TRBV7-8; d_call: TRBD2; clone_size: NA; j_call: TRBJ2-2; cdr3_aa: CASSPSGATGELFF; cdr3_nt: TGTGCCAGCAGCCCAAGCGGGGCCACCGGGGAGCTGTTTTTT
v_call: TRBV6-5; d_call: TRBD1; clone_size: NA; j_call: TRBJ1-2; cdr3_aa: CASSTGNNYGYTF; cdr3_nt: TGTGCCAGCTCGACAGGGAATAACTATGGCTACACCTTC
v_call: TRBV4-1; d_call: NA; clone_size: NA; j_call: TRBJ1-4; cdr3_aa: CASSHEGGSNEKLFF; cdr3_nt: TGCGCCAGCAGCCATGAGGGGGGGTCTAATGAAAAACTGTTTTTT
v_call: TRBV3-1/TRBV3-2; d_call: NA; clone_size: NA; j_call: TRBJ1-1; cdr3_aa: CASSQLDTTEAFF; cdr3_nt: TGTGCCAGCAGCCAGTTGGACACCACTGAAGCTTTCTTT
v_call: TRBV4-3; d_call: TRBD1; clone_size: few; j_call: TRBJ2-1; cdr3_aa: CASSQGNRGYNEQFF; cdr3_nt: TGCGCCAGCAGCCAAGGCAACAGGGGCTACAATGAGCAGTTCTTC
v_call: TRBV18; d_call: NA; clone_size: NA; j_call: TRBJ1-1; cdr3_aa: CASSPGREGNTEAFF; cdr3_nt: TGTGCCAGCTCACCCGGCAGGGAAGGTAACACTGAAGCTTTCTTT
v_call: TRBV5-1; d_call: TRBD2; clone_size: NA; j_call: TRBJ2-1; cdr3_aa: CASSLAGTSGSVDEQFF; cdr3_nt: TGCGCCAGCAGCTTGGCAGGGACTAGCGGGAGTGTCGATGAGCAGTTCTTC
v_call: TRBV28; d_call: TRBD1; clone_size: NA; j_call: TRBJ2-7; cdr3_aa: CASRGGQAPYEQYF; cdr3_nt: TGTGCCAGCAGGGGGGGACAGGCACCCTACGAGCAGTACTTC